This TCR beta chain was sequenced during a study of blood T cell repertoires in COVID-19. Germline assignment: CDR1 ENHRY and CDR2 SYGVKD. The V and J ends lost 11 bases and 4 bases, in that order; junction bases with no gene match: 7. This CDR3 region has 13 residues. TCRdb keeps only in-frame clones here, not all; method: immunoSEQ multiplex PCR. The data show just over 50,000 clones, 85% to 90% seen once. This sequence was found in a man aged 70-80 years with acute or convalescent COVID-19. The sample comprised peripheral blood. The chain is built from TRBV10-3 and TRBJ1-4; 7 positions match TRBD1. The CDR3 DNA follows: TGTGCCGCGGCGGGACAGAATAATGAAAAACTGTTTTTT. Amino acid sequence: CAAAGQNNEKLFF.